This passage covers 17 T cell receptor beta chains from one sample sequenced in a study of T cells after yellow fever vaccination. One entry per CDR3 protein, called by TCRdb with MiXCR from the 5' RACE reads. The table includes around 250,000 distinct CDR3 sequences, around 4.9% detected once. Sequences were derived from CD4+ T cells sorted from PBMCs, sampled on the day of the yellow fever booster vaccination. The receptors were sampled from a man between 18 and 35 years old who received the YFV17D yellow fever vaccine.

The rearrangement uses TRBV4-1 and TRBJ2-3; D remains ambiguous. Germline V gene sequence: CDR1 MGHRA, CDR2 YSYEKL. V lost 1 base and J lost 4, with 12 bases in between. The CDR3 loop spans 15 amino acids. The CDR3 nucleotides read TGCGCCAGCAGCCAAGGGCACCTTTGGGCAGATACGCAGTATTTT. This codes for CASSQGHLWADTQYF.

This clonotype was detected only a few times. This sequence joins TRBV5-6 and TRBJ2-5, with TRBD2 matching 7 bases. Germline assignment: CDR1 SGHDT and CDR2 YYEEEE. V lost 5 bases to trimming and J lost 0 bases; unmatched junction nucleotides: 7. The CDR3 is 15 residues long. CDR3 amino acids: CASSQDGGYQETQYF. In DNA form, the CDR3 reads TGTGCCAGCAGTCAAGACGGGGGGTACCAAGAGACCCAGTACTTC.

This clonotype has a count of ten or more. The chain links TRBV6-5 to TRBJ2-6; D possibly corresponds to TRBD1 (5 bases). The V gene's germline CDR1 is MNHEY and CDR2 SVGAGI. The CDR3 totals 18 residues. V lost 0 bases and J 1 base, leaving 13 bases between the germline ends. CDR3 region: CASSYSGPMESGANVLTF. The DNA for the CDR3 is TGTGCCAGCAGTTACTCGGGGCCCATGGAGTCTGGGGCCAACGTCCTGACTTTC.

This clonotype was recorded a few times. The chain employs TRBV20-1 and TRBJ2-2; 7 nucleotides agree with TRBD1. Per germline, CDR1 DFQATT and CDR2 SNEGSKA (reference sequence). The V gene end was trimmed by 2 bases and the J gene end by 0 bases; junction bases not matched to a gene: 3. CDR3 length: 15 residues. The CDR3 bases are TGCAGTGCTAGAACCCAGGGGGCGAACACCGGGGAGCTGTTTTTT. This gives the protein CSARTQGANTGELFF.

This clonotype has at least ten counts. The gene calls are TRBV20-1 and TRBJ1-2; no reliable D call. CDR1 and CDR2 (germline): DFQATT, SNEGSKA (reference sequence). The V end was cut by 5 bases, the J end by 0 bases, with 22 bases between. CDR3 length: 17 amino acids. The CDR3 nucleotides are TGCAGTGCTCCCCTGAGGGTCAGAGACGCAGCTAACTATGGCTACACCTTC. Translated: CSAPLRVRDAANYGYTF.

The chain uses TRBV12-3 or TRBV12-4 and TRBJ1-2, with TRBD1 matching 7 bases. This CDR3 has 18 amino acids. V was pared by 0 bases and J by 5 bases, with 15 bases of the junction left unmatched. The CDR3 reads CASSLATGSGQEPYGYTF. Here the CDR3 DNA reads TGTGCCAGCAGTTTAGCCACCGGAAGCGGACAGGAGCCATATGGCTACACCTTC.

This clonotype was seen a few times. This chain uses TRBV11-1 with TRBJ2-1; 13 positions match TRBD2. Germline trimming cut 4 bases from V and 0 bases from J; bases unmatched to any gene: 3. The CDR3 spans 17 residues. The germline CDR1 and CDR2 sequences are SGHAT and FQDESV (reference sequence). CDR3 sequence (DNA): TGTGCCAGCAGCTCCGGGACTAGCGGGGCCTCCTACAATGAGCAGTTCTTC. Translating it yields CASSSGTSGASYNEQFF.

The rearrangement uses TRBV4-3 and TRBJ1-3, with D perhaps matching TRBD1 (6 bases). Germline CDR1 and CDR2: LGHNA and YSLEER. The CDR3 runs 16 residues. Trimming stripped 0 bases from V and 5 bases from J, with 14 bases between. The CDR3 coding sequence is TGCGCCAGCAGCCAAGATTTTCTTGGGGGCAGAAACACCATATATTTT. Encoded protein: CASSQDFLGGRNTIYF.

The genes are TRBV20-1 and TRBJ2-5; TRBD2 matches at 10 bases. After removal of 5 bases from V and 4 bases from J, the junction contained 4 bases not matched to a gene. This CDR3 is built from 13 residues. Per the germline V gene, CDR1 is DFQATT and CDR2 is SNEGSKA (reference sequence). Written as DNA, the CDR3 is TGCAGTGCTCAGAGCGGGGGGGGAGAGACCCAGTACTTC. This codes for CSAQSGGGETQYF.

The chain links TRBV20-1 to TRBJ1-2; possibly TRBD1 for D (5 bases). The CDR3 consists of 12 residues. Germline assignment: CDR1 DFQATT and CDR2 SNEGSKA (reference sequence). Trimming left V 3 bases short and J 4 bases short, with 9 bases between. CDR3 nucleotides: TGCAGTGCTAGGACAGACTCCTATGGCTACACCTTC. Protein product: CSARTDSYGYTF.

This clonotype was observed at least ten times. The J gene is TRBJ1-1, the V gene TRBV5-1, with unresolved D. CDR3 length: 12 residues. Germline V gene data show CDR1 as SGHRS and CDR2 as YFSETQ. V was clipped by 2 bases and J by 7 bases, with 9 bases between them. The CDR3 nucleotides read TGCGCCAGCAGCTTAAAAGACGGTGAAGCTTTCTTT. It yields the protein CASSLKDGEAFF. Combining the CDR3 with reference TRBV5-1 and TRBJ1-1 gives the whole variable domain KAGVTQTPRYLIKTRGQQVTLSCSPISGHRSVSWYQQTPGQGLQFLFEYFSETQRNKGNFPGRFSGRQFSNSRSEMNVSTLELGDSALYLCASSLKDGEAFFGQGTRLTVV.

This clonotype has a handful of counts. The chain combines TRBV19 with TRBJ2-2, with D uncertain. The length of the CDR3 is 14 residues. V lost 2 bases and J 5 bases, leaving 9 bases between the germline ends. CDR1 is LNHDA and CDR2 is SQIVND in the germline V gene (reference sequence). CDR3 loop: CASSIIQQTGELFF. The CDR3 nucleotides are TGTGCCAGTAGTATAATCCAGCAGACCGGGGAGCTGTTTTTT.

The table lists this clonotype with many counts. The chain links TRBV4-3 to TRBJ2-1; the D gene is possibly TRBD1 (5 bases). The CDR3 consists of 13 residues. Trimming took 4 bases from V and 4 from J, leaving 8 bases between them. Germline lookup yields CDR1 LGHNA and CDR2 YSLEER. As DNA, the CDR3 is TGCGCCAGCAGCCCGACAGCTTACAATGAGCAGTTCTTC. Protein: CASSPTAYNEQFF.

This clonotype has more than one count but fewer than ten. The rearrangement uses TRBV4-3 and TRBJ2-5; TRBD1 might be the D (6 bases). Trimming took off 0 bases at V and 5 bases at J, with 10 bases between the two ends. The CDR3 has 14 residues. Germline V gene sequence: CDR1 LGHNA, CDR2 YSLEER. The CDR3 sequence: CASSQDRGSETQYF. CDR3 coding DNA: TGCGCCAGCAGCCAAGATAGGGGGTCGGAGACCCAGTACTTC.

This clonotype was found a few times. The chain employs TRBV5-1 and TRBJ2-1; tentatively, D is TRBD2 (7 bases). Germline assignment: CDR1 SGHRS and CDR2 YFSETQ. V lost 4 bases to trimming and J lost 8 bases, with 19 bases between them. CDR3 length: 15 residues. In DNA, the CDR3 is TGCGCCAGCAGCCACTCGGGGGGCCTCAGCCATGAGCAGTTCTTC. Translating gives CASSHSGGLSHEQFF.

This clonotype was seen a few times. The gene calls are TRBV30 and TRBJ1-6, with D unclear. The germline V gene encodes CDR1 GTSNPN and CDR2 SVGIG (reference sequence). This CDR3 contains 12 residues. The V gene lost 3 bases and the J gene lost 7 bases, with 7 bases spanning the gap. CDR3 protein: CAWRLQNSPLHF. As DNA, the CDR3 is TGTGCCTGGAGGCTTCAGAATTCACCCCTCCACTTT.

V is TRBV3-1 and J is TRBJ2-2, with 7 bases identical to TRBD2. V trimming: 3 bases; J trimming: 9 bases; junction bases outside the gene matches: 4. The CDR3 is 13 amino acids. Germline V gene data show CDR1 as LGHDT and CDR2 as YNNKEL (reference sequence). CDR3 sequence reads: CASSQGGTRELFF. DNA of the CDR3: TGTGCCAGCAGCCAGGGAGGGACCCGGGAGCTGTTTTTT.